Sequencing of this T cell receptor (beta chain) was carried out in a study of blood T cell repertoires in COVID-19. Turning to the study itself: Sample material is recorded as cDNA or gDNA derived from T cells, B-cell-depleted T cells, or PBMCs.

The CDR3 is made up of 16 amino acids. Germline loops: CDR1 MNHEY, CDR2 SVGEGT. The ends were cut back, 2 bases at V and 7 bases at J, with 17 bases in the middle. Method: immunoSEQ multiplex PCR; TCRdb's copy keeps in-frame clones and lacks some. The table shows tens of thousands of clones, with more than 75% occurring only once. The TCR sequence derives from a human donor in a cohort sampled during active COVID-19. This chain connects TRBV6-2 or TRBV6-3 to TRBJ1-4, with D possibly TRBD1 on 5 matching bases. The source material was peripheral blood. In DNA, the CDR3 is TGTGCCAGCAGTTACCGCGGACACTCGCTGGGTGAAAAACTGTTTTTT. This codes for CASSYRGHSLGEKLFF.